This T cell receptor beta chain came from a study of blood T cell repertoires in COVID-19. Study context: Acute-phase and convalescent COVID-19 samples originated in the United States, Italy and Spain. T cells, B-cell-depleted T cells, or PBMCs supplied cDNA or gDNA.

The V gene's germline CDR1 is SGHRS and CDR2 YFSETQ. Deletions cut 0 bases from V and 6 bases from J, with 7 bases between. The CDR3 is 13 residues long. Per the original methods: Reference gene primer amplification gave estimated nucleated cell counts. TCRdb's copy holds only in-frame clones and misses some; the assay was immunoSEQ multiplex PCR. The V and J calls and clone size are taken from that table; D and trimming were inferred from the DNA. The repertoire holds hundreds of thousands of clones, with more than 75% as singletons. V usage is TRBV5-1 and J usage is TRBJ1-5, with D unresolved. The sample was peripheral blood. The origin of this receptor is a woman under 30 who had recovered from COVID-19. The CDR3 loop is CASSLARGQPQHF. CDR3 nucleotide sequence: TGCGCCAGCAGCTTGGCCCGGGGTCAGCCCCAGCATTTT.